This T cell receptor (beta chain) came from a study of patients and donors after allogeneic stem cell transplantation (dated by TCRdb to 2020 to 2021). V is pruned by 4 bases and J by 4 bases, leaving 8 bases of the junction without a gene match. From its cysteine to its phenylalanine, the CDR3 spans 16 amino acids. The DNA shown is the 48-base CDR3, in frame from base 1. The germline V gene yields MDHEN for CDR1 and SYDVKM for CDR2. Library creation used RT-PCR. The reads were generated on a NextSeq 550. The raw public data were reprocessed by TCRdb itself: fastp quality trimming at Q25, MiXCR clonotype calling, in-frame beta chains only. Rows are unified per CDR3 protein, each entry keeping the most common DNA and genes. The sample data list 390,000 or so distinct CDR3 sequences, and about a sixth of these were observed just once. Around 7.9% of the sample lies in the top ten. This clonotype has more than one count but fewer than ten. This receptor's antigen is unknown. Per-nucleotide qualities are absent, and no much larger clonotype sits a single base away.

The sequence is built from TRBV28 and TRBJ2-1, with 9 junctional bases fitting TRBD2. The sample consisted of blood, either unsorted or a sorted T cell fraction (not recorded which). This clonotype originated in a human donor who was either an allogeneic HSCT recipient or a stem cell or donor lymphocyte infusion donor (not recorded which). It is not recorded whose cells these are; they may come from a transplant donor. The sequenced DNA: TGTGCCAGCAGTTGGGGGCGGGGGGGACCTTACAATGAGCAGTTCTTC. This is translated as CASSWGRGGPYNEQFF. The full variable domain, with segments outside the CDR3 supplied by the reference TRBV28 and TRBJ2-1 proteins, appears as DVKVTQSSRYLVKRTGEKVFLECVQDMDHENMFWYRQDPGLGLRLIYFSYDVKMKEKGDIPEGYSVSREKKERFSLILESASTNQTSMYLCASSWGRGGPYNEQFFGPGTRLTVL.